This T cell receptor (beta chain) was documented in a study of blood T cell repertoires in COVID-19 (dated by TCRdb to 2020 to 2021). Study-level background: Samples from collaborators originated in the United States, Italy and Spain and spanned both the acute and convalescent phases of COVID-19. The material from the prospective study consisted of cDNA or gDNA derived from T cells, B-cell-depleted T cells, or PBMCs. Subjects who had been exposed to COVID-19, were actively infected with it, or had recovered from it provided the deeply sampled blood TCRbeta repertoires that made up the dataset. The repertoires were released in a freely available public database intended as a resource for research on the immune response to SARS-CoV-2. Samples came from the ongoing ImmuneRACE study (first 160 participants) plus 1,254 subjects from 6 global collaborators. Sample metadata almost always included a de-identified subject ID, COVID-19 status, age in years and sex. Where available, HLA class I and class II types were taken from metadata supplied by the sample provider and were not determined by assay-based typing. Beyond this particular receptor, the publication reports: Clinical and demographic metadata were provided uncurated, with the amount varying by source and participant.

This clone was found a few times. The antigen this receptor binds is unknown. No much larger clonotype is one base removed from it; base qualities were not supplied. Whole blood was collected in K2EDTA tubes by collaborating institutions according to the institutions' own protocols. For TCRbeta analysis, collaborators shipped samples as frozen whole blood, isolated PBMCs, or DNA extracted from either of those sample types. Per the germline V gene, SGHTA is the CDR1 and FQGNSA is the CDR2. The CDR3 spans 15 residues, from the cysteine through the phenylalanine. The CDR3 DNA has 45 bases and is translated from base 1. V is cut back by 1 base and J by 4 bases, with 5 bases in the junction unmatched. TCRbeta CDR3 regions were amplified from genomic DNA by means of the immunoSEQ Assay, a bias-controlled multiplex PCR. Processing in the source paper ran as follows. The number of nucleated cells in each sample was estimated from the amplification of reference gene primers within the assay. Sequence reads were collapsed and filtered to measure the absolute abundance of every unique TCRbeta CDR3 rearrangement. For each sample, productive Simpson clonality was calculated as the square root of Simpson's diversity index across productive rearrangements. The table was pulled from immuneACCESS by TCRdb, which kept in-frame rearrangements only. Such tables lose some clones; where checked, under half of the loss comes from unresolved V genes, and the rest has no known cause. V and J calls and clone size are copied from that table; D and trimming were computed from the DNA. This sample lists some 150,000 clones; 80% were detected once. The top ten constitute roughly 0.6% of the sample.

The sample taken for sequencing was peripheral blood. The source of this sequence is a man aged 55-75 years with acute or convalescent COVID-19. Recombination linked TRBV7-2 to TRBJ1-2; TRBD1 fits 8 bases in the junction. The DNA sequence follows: TGTGCCAGCAGCTTAGGACAGGGGATGGGCTATGGCTACACCTTC. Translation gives CASSLGQGMGYGYTF.